This T cell receptor (beta chain) was captured by sequencing in a study of T-cell reconstitution after alpha-beta-depleted transplantation in children. Findings and limits, study-wide: Once a year had passed after transplant, T-cell counts and diversity came mostly from newly produced T cells. There were reportedly several hundred expanded graft clones from which alpha-beta T cells came about two months after transplant.

The table lists this clonotype with many counts. Its specificity is not known. V lost 4 bases to trimming and J lost 1 base; unmatched junction nucleotides: 5. This CDR3 has 15 residues. Germline V lookup: CDR1 SGHVS, CDR2 FNYEAQ. Unique molecular identifiers were incorporated into the prepared TCRbeta library. Each CDR3 protein is one row after TCRdb ran MiXCR on the PCR reads. The sample lists approximately 300,000 distinct CDR3 sequences, 10% occurring once. V usage is TRBV7-6 and J usage is TRBJ2-3; 7 positions match TRBD1. Here the sequenced sample was PBMCs, taken before TCRalphabeta/CD19-depleted stem cell transplant. The sequence was collected from a boy in the first two years of life with acute myeloid leukemia, due to receive a stem cell transplant. This CDR3 is CASSSRQGGTDTQYF. CDR3 bases: TGTGCCAGCAGCTCTAGACAGGGAGGCACAGATACGCAGTATTTT.